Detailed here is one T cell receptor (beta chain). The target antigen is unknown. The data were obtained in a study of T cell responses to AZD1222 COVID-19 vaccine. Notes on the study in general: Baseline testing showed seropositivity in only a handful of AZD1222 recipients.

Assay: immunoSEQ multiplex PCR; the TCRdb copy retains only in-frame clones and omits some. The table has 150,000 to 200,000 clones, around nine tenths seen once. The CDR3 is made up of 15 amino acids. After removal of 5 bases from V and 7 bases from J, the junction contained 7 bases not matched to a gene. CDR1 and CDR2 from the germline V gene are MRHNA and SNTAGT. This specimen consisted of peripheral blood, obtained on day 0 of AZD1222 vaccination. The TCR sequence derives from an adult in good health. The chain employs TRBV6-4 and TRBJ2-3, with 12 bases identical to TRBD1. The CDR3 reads CASSPLGTGGYTQYF. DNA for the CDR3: TGTGCCAGCAGTCCCCTCGGGACAGGGGGCTATACGCAGTATTTT.